A single sample gave rise to the 10 T cell receptor beta chains below, sequenced in a study of post-analysis software for immune sequencing data. Libraries were made from TCR beta cDNA, and they carried unique molecular identifiers. MiXCR was run by TCRdb on the PCR reads, yielding one entry per CDR3 protein. Among hundreds of thousands of distinct CDR3 sequences listed, roughly 45% were seen once. The antigens these receptors bind are not known. Study-wide results and limits: Patients used about 5 TRBV segments, including TRBV5-6, TRBV5-1 and TRBV20-1, more often than controls.

The sequencing sample was made of blood. These receptors were taken from a girl between 10 and 17 years old with multiple sclerosis.

The genes are TRBV6-6 and TRBJ2-5; D is ambiguous. The CDR3 has 14 amino acids. Germline CDR1 is MNHNY and CDR2 is SVGAGI (reference sequence). V lost 10 bases, J lost 3 bases, and 18 bases lay in between. CDR3 DNA sequence: TGTGCCACCATGTGGGGAATGGTGGAAGAGACCCAGTACTTC. This translates into CATMWGMVEETQYF.

The J gene is TRBJ2-1, the V gene TRBV10-3; 13 bases align to TRBD2. Germline assignment: CDR1 ENHRY and CDR2 SYGVKD. V was clipped by 10 bases and J by 6 bases; unmatched bases: 15. This CDR3 is 17 amino acids long. CDR3 nucleotide sequence: TGTGCCACTAGGGCCGGGACTAGCGGGGAAATTGGCAATGAGCAGTTCTTC. Amino acid sequence: CATRAGTSGEIGNEQFF.

CDR3 coding DNA: TGTGCCAGCAGCTGGCCGACAGGGATGGAGACCCAGTACTTC. Amino acids: CASSWPTGMETQYF. The V and J genes are TRBV7-9 and TRBJ2-5, with TRBD1 matching over 7 bases. The J segment lost 5 bases and the V segment lost 4 bases, leaving 7 bases of the junction unmatched. The CDR3 covers 14 residues. Germline assignment: CDR1 SEHNR and CDR2 FQNEAQ (reference sequence).

The V call is TRBV20-1, the J call TRBJ2-2; TRBD2 matches at 8 bases. The CDR3 spans 14 residues. V lost 3 bases and J lost 7; bases outside the gene matches: 7. Germline V gene lookup returns CDR1 DFQATT and CDR2 SNEGSKA (reference sequence). The CDR3 nucleotides are TGCAGTGCTAGCGGGAGGGCAAATGGCGGGGAGCTGTTTTTT. This encodes CSASGRANGGELFF.

This clonotype was counted only a few times. The chain is built from TRBV29-1 and TRBJ2-7, with TRBD2 matching 10 bases. The CDR3 length is 13 residues. With V trimmed by 5 bases and J by 3 bases, 4 bases remained unmatched. CDR1 SQVTM and CDR2 ANQGSEA come from the germline V gene. DNA of the CDR3: TGCAGCGTTAACAGCGGGGGGGACTACGAGCAGTACTTC. Its protein product is CSVNSGGDYEQYF.

This clonotype has more than one count but fewer than ten. V gene TRBV12-3 or TRBV12-4 combines with J gene TRBJ2-1, with 14 bases lining up with TRBD2. The V and J ends lost 6 bases and 6 bases, in that order; junction bases with no gene match: 10. The length of the CDR3 is 17 residues. CDR3 nucleotide sequence: TGTGCCAGCAGCCGACTAGCGGGAGGGATTCTGGGCAATGAGCAGTTCTTC. Amino acid sequence: CASSRLAGGILGNEQFF.

This rearrangement joins TRBV4-1 to TRBJ2-3, with TRBD1 matching over 7 bases. This CDR3 has 16 residues. From germline, CDR1 is MGHRA and CDR2 YSYEKL. V shed 0 bases, J shed 3 bases, and the junction held 6 bases outside the gene matches. CDR3 protein: CASSQERDSITDTQYF. CDR3 in DNA: TGCGCCAGCAGCCAAGAAAGGGACAGTATTACAGATACGCAGTATTTT.

This chain uses TRBV10-3 with TRBJ1-1; 7 bases agree with TRBD1. Germline V gene lookup returns CDR1 ENHRY and CDR2 SYGVKD. V was clipped by 8 bases and J by 0 bases; unmatched bases: 6. The CDR3 covers 14 residues. For the CDR3, the DNA is TGTGCCATCGGAGACAGGGAGATGAACACTGAAGCTTTCTTT. The encoded protein is CAIGDREMNTEAFF.

This clonotype turned up a few times. The V gene is TRBV20-1, the J gene TRBJ2-7, with D possibly being TRBD2 (5 bases). The CDR3 is 15 amino acids. CDR1 and CDR2 from the germline V gene are DFQATT and SNEGSKA (reference sequence). The V end was cut by 5 bases, the J end by 2 bases, with 19 bases between. The CDR3 coding sequence is TGCAGTGCTCAACTTTGGGGAGCGGTGGCCTACGAGCAGTACTTC. Amino acids: CSAQLWGAVAYEQYF.

This clonotype showed up many times. The gene calls are TRBV12-3 or TRBV12-4 and TRBJ2-7, with TRBD1 matching 9 bases. This CDR3 spans 15 amino acids. Trimming took 6 bases from V and 2 from J; bases not matched to a gene: 8. The CDR3 region is CASRAGTGTPYEQYF. The CDR3 nucleotides are TGTGCCAGCAGGGCCGGGACAGGGACTCCCTACGAGCAGTACTTC.